This is a list of T cell receptor beta chains from one sample in a study of CD8 T cells in Susac syndrome. MiXCR, applied by TCRdb to the immunoSEQ multiplex PCR reads, yields one record per CDR3 protein. The profile shows under 150,000 distinct CDR3 sequences, roughly 94% of them singletons. Sequences were obtained from CD4+ T cells from PBMCs. The receptors here all came from a human donor with multiple sclerosis. The CDR3 runs from the conserved cysteine through the conserved F or W. The order of the fields is clone size, D gene, V gene, J gene, CDR3 protein, CDR3 DNA. The D gene is left open where the match is weak. Part of the rows lack a size; the others show once, few, many or a class for expanded clones.

size: .
D: TRBD1
V: TRBV10-3
J: TRBJ2-6
CDR3: CAITPGQGGSGANVLTF
DNA: TGTGCCATCACCCCTGGACAGGGGGGATCTGGGGCCAACGTCCTGACTTTC

size: .
D: .
V: TRBV6-5
J: TRBJ1-5
CDR3: CASSFPGQPQHF
DNA: TGTGCCAGCAGTTTCCCCGGCCAGCCCCAGCATTTT

size: .
D: .
V: TRBV7-2
J: TRBJ2-7
CDR3: CASSLTAGPSYEQYF
DNA: TGTGCCAGCAGCTTAACGGCAGGGCCATCCTACGAGCAGTACTTC

size: .
D: .
V: TRBV4-3
J: TRBJ1-2
CDR3: CASSQDIGYYYGYTF
DNA: TGCGCCAGCAGCCAAGATATCGGCTATTACTATGGCTACACCTTC

size: .
D: .
V: TRBV5-4
J: TRBJ1-1
CDR3: CASSPPAVVGKDEAFF
DNA: TGTGCCAGCAGCCCACCGGCGGTGGTAGGGAAAGATGAAGCTTTCTTT

size: .
D: .
V: TRBV12-3/TRBV12-4
J: TRBJ2-1
CDR3: CASSFDYNEQFF
DNA: TGTGCCAGCAGTTTTGACTACAATGAGCAGTTCTTC

size: .
D: .
V: TRBV6-2/TRBV6-3
J: TRBJ1-2
CDR3: CASFLWAANYGYTF
DNA: TGTGCCAGCTTCCTGTGGGCCGCTAACTATGGCTACACCTTC

size: .
D: .
V: TRBV5-4
J: TRBJ2-5
CDR3: CASSRWDGEETQYF
DNA: TGTGCCAGCAGCCGATGGGACGGTGAAGAGACCCAGTACTTC

size: .
D: .
V: TRBV6-6
J: TRBJ2-7
CDR3: CASTPREQIPYEQYF
DNA: TGTGCCAGCACCCCAAGGGAACAGATCCCCTACGAGCAGTACTTC

size: once
D: .
V: TRBV5-4
J: TRBJ1-2
CDR3: CASSGAGGYTF
DNA: TGTGCCAGCAGCGGTGCCGGTGGCTACACCTTC

size: .
D: .
V: TRBV7-9
J: TRBJ2-3
CDR3: CASSVAGSADTQYF
DNA: TGTGCCAGCAGCGTCGCGGGTTCAGCAGATACGCAGTATTTT

size: .
D: TRBD1
V: TRBV28
J: TRBJ2-5
CDR3: CASSLFPGRGYQETQYF
DNA: TGTGCCAGCAGTTTGTTCCCCGGCAGGGGGTACCAAGAGACCCAGTACTTC

size: .
D: .
V: TRBV12-3/TRBV12-4
J: TRBJ1-2
CDR3: CASRVTGIYGYTF
DNA: TGTGCCAGCAGAGTTACAGGGATCTATGGCTACACCTTC

size: .
D: .
V: TRBV5-1
J: TRBJ1-1
CDR3: CASSGVGLDTEAFF
DNA: TGCGCCAGCAGCGGGGTCGGTTTGGACACTGAAGCTTTCTTT

size: .
D: .
V: TRBV6-1
J: TRBJ1-2
CDR3: CASSEVDYGYTF
DNA: TGTGCCAGCAGTGAAGTTGACTATGGCTACACCTTC

size: .
D: .
V: TRBV30
J: TRBJ2-7
CDR3: CAWSDKSGSRFLKQYF
DNA: TGTGCCTGGAGTGACAAAAGCGGCAGCCGGTTTTTGAAGCAGTACTTC

size: .
D: TRBD2
V: TRBV6-2/TRBV6-3
J: TRBJ2-5
CDR3: CASSYSSGAQETQYF
DNA: TGTGCCAGCAGTTACTCGAGCGGGGCGCAAGAGACCCAGTACTTC